This TCR beta chain was observed in a study of shared clonotypes between healthy human individuals (dated by TCRdb to about 2020). General notes on the study: The cohort included a few men and a couple of women between 18 and 49 years of age. Between about 0.94 and 8.9 billion PBMCs per donor were obtained by leukapheresis. Blood TCR repertoires of four to six healthy adults were deeply sequenced to estimate repertoire size and the extent of clonotype sharing between individuals. Per donor, three plates each were used for CD4 naive and CD4 memory, two for CD8 naive, and one for CD8 memory. Libraries were prepared and TCR repertoires were sequenced by different laboratories using diverse techniques, in order to increase sequencing depth and limit assay-specific biases. Broad study findings and their caveats: The genetic and exposure-history diversity represented was limited by the small number of donors. Naive subsets generally had larger estimated clonotype richness than memory subsets did. Higher generation probabilities were observed for clonotypes shared by all four sorted-subset donors than for non-shared clonotypes. Even with the large sequencing depth, rarefaction of the sorted-subset datasets indicated that sequencing was incomplete. About 4.5% of naive CD4, roughly 3.6% of naive CD8, approximately 2.2% of memory CD4, and approximately 0.4% of memory CD8 clonotypes were shared across several donors. Based on pairwise subsampling, the degree of clonotype sharing among donors was expected to be affected by sequencing depth. Sampling was restricted to blood, and TCR repertoires in tissue are likely to differ from TCR repertoires in blood.

Using the deep immunoSEQ assay, TCR CDR3 regions were amplified from genomic DNA by multiplex PCR. Genomic DNA extracted from each cell subset was distributed evenly over all wells of several immunoSEQ 96-well plates, and each plate served as one replicate. For sorted subsets, each replicate PCR was loaded with roughly 190 ng genomic DNA, equivalent to about 30,000 T cell genomes. Purified libraries were measured with a Qubit 3.0 fluorometer, size-checked on a Bioanalyzer 2100, and measured again with the KAPA Library Quantification kit. Every immunoSEQ 96-well plate was sequenced on a separate single-read 150-cycle Illumina NextSeq 550 flow cell. In the source study's methods: Because the immunoSEQ output held only junctional sequences and lacked quality scores, the filtering could not match the filtering applied to full-length reads. To assign V/J genes and CDR3, sequences were annotated against IMGT germline references using PyIR, a Python wrapper for IgBLAST v1.9. Reads were filtered out if the reads had weak V/J assignments (E-value above 1e-6), no CDR3, stop codons, out-of-frame junctions, or ambiguous translated residues. A V3J clonotype was defined by an identical inferred V gene, J gene, and CDR3 amino acid sequence. The percentage overlap between two repertoires was calculated by dividing the number of shared unique clonotypes by the size of the smaller repertoire. RTK rarefaction, the Chao1 estimator, and Recon v2.1 estimates of unobserved clonotypes were used to assess repertoire richness. OLGA was used to compute generation probabilities for all TCRbeta clonotypes that the gDNA method yielded from a handful of donors. TCRdb mirrors the immuneACCESS table, restricted to in-frame sequences. Some clones are absent from its copies; in checked studies, under half trace to an unresolved V gene, and the reason for the others is unknown. V, J and clone size are taken as reported in that table, and D and trimming were inferred from the DNA itself. The sample yields about 1 million clones; under 80% were counted once. Approximately 1.5% of the sample comes from the top ten.

Healthy HIV-negative adults with no recently reported acute infections or vaccinations were included as donors. All donors were Caucasian adults living in Nashville, Tennessee, USA. CD4+ T cells were enriched by magnetic negative selection; naive cells were then positively selected on CD45RA, and the negative fraction formed the memory subset. After blood collection by leukapheresis, PBMCs were isolated using Ficoll-Histopaque density gradient centrifugation and then cryopreserved in the vapor phase of liquid nitrogen. Analytical flow cytometry was used to check the purity and quantity of each magnetically sorted T cell population. Each sorted fraction had its genomic DNA isolated and then quantified by UV absorbance on a Nanodrop 2000c. This clone showed up just a few times. This clone's antigen is unknown. Base qualities are missing; no much larger clone stands one base away. Via the germline V gene, CDR1 is MNHGY and CDR2 SVAAGI. V is shortened by 8 bases, J by 5 bases, and the region joining them spans 22 bases. The CDR3, cysteine through phenylalanine, is 16 amino acids long. Left in the record is the CDR3 DNA by itself, 48 bases read in frame from the first base.

The rearrangement joined TRBV6-9 to TRBJ2-1, with a tentative D gene TRBD1 over 7 matching bases. Sequenced: memory CD4+ T cells sorted from blood. The cell subset or site label on this specimen signifies: CD45RA-negative fraction. The sequence came from a man between 18 and 29 years old in good health. The DNA is TGTGCCAGCGTGGAGAGGGGGCGCGGGGAGGACAATGAGCAGTTCTTC. This is translated as CASVERGRGEDNEQFF.